This T cell receptor (beta chain) comes out of a study of blood T cell repertoires in COVID-19. At the level of the study: Italy, Spain and the United States were the sources of the convalescent and acute COVID-19 samples.

Participants spanned ages about 18 to 95 years and resided in over 20 US areas. Someone with COVID-19 had been met by exposed participants within 2 weeks before study entry. In the original processing: Amplifying reference gene primers gave estimates of nucleated cell counts. The protocol was immunoSEQ multiplex PCR, while the TCRdb copy is restricted to in-frame clones and leaves out a portion. The D gene and trimming were derived from the DNA, and the V and J assignments and clone size from that table. Of approximately 310,000 clones in the sample, 85% were seen once. Material: PBMCs or T cells enriched from blood (not recorded which). This receptor was taken from a woman between 25 and 40 years old who had been exposed to COVID-19.

CDR3 sequence (DNA): TGTGCCAGCAGTGATGGCCAGAACTATGGCTACACCTTC. Translating gives CASSDGQNYGYTF. The chain recombines TRBV2 with TRBJ1-2; D not resolved. CDR3 length: 13 residues. Trimming stripped 3 bases from V and 2 bases from J, with 7 bases between. The germline V gene has CDR1 SNHLY and CDR2 FYNNEI.